The 12 T cell receptor beta chains given below trace back to one sample, sequenced in a study of blood T cell repertoires in COVID-19. Method: immunoSEQ multiplex PCR; TCRdb's copy keeps in-frame clones and lacks some. This table holds 200,000 to 250,000 clones, approximately 84% found once. Sequenced input: PBMCs or T cells enriched from blood (not recorded which). These receptor sequences come from a man aged 35-49 years who had recovered from COVID-19.

This clone was found a few times. The CDR3 spells CAWRTATNEKLFF. Written as DNA, the CDR3 is TGTGCCTGGCGGACAGCGACTAATGAAAAACTGTTTTTT. The chain joins TRBV30 to TRBJ1-4; D may be TRBD1 (6 bases). CDR3 length: 13 residues. Germline V CDR1 and CDR2: GTSNPN, SVGIG (reference sequence). V dropped 5 bases and J dropped 2 bases, with 9 bases sitting between them.

CDR3 DNA sequence: TGTGCCAGCAGCCAGAGCTACAGGAAAGGGAATGAAAAACTGTTTTTT. It yields the protein CASSQSYRKGNEKLFF. The chain employs TRBV4-2 and TRBJ1-4; TRBD1 might be the D (5 bases). Trimming took off 3 bases at V and 5 bases at J, with 16 bases between the two ends. This CDR3 has 16 amino acids. Germline values: CDR1 LGHNA, CDR2 YNFKEQ.

The chain is built from TRBV5-1 and TRBJ2-3, with a tentative D call TRBD2 (6 bases). The V end lost 0 bases, the J end lost 1 base, and 15 bases lay between the germline ends. This CDR3 has 17 amino acids. CDR1 and CDR2 (germline): SGHRS, YFSETQ. CDR3 nucleotide sequence: TGCGCCAGCAGCTTGGCGGTAGGGGAGCGGGGCACAGATACGCAGTATTTT. It encodes CASSLAVGERGTDTQYF.

This chain uses TRBV2 with TRBJ2-5; 7 nucleotides agree with TRBD2. The CDR3 is made up of 14 amino acids. Germline-derived CDR1 and CDR2 are SNHLY and FYNNEI. V trimming: 8 bases; J trimming: 4 bases; junction bases outside the gene matches: 10. CDR3: CASLEREGPETQYF. The CDR3 coding sequence is TGTGCCAGCTTAGAAAGGGAGGGGCCAGAGACCCAGTACTTC.

V is TRBV5-5 and J is TRBJ1-2, with a possible D match to TRBD1 (5 bases). The CDR3 is 14 residues long. Looked up from germline, CDR1 is SGHKS and CDR2 is YYEKEE (reference sequence). The ends were cut back, 4 bases at V and 4 bases at J, with 14 bases in the middle. The DNA for the CDR3 is TGTGCCAGCAGCCTGATGGGGCAGGGCTATGGCTACACCTTC. Its protein product is CASSLMGQGYGYTF.

The chain links TRBV11-2 to TRBJ2-1; D might be TRBD1 (5 bases). Looked up from germline, CDR1 is SGHAT and CDR2 is FQNNGV. The length of the CDR3 is 15 residues. Trimming shortened V by 5 bases and J by 2 bases, and 13 bases separated the two germline ends. The CDR3 loop reads CASSRLQGTYNEQFF. The CDR3 DNA follows: TGTGCCAGCAGCCGCCTGCAGGGCACCTACAATGAGCAGTTCTTC. Using reference TRBV11-2 and TRBJ2-1 for the parts outside the CDR3, the full variable domain is EAGVAQSPRYKIIEKRQSVAFWCNPISGHATLYWYQQILGQGPKLLIQFQNNGVVDDSQLPKDRFSAERLKGVDSTLKIQPAKLEDSAVYLCASSRLQGTYNEQFFGPGTRLTVL.

The genes are TRBV10-3 and TRBJ2-7; D perhaps matches TRBD1 (5 bases). The CDR3 spans 15 residues. V was cut by 6 bases and J by 2 bases, with 17 bases left in between. Per germline, CDR1 ENHRY and CDR2 SYGVKD. CDR3 nucleotides: TGTGCCATCAGCCCGCCTAAGACAGCCGCCTACGAGCAGTACTTC. Translation: CAISPPKTAAYEQYF.

The V call is TRBV9, the J call TRBJ1-1; D is uncertain. This CDR3 region has 14 residues. The germline V and J ends were trimmed by 3 bases and 6 bases, with 15 bases remaining between them. Germline CDR1 is SGDLS and CDR2 is YYNGEE. The CDR3 bases are TGTGCCAGCAGCGCCCAGATGCATCTCTCTGAAGCTTTCTTT. Residues: CASSAQMHLSEAFF.

The gene calls are TRBV28 and TRBJ1-2, with TRBD1 identical over 7 bases. J was trimmed by 7 bases and V by 6 bases; bases with no gene match: 11. This CDR3 comprises 14 residues. Germline V gene lookup returns CDR1 MDHEN and CDR2 SYDVKM. The CDR3 DNA is TGTGCCAGCAGCCCCGGACAGGTGAGGAGTGGCTACACCTTC. It specifies CASSPGQVRSGYTF.

This rearrangement joins TRBV6-5 to TRBJ1-2; TRBD1 matches 9 bases. This CDR3 has 16 amino acids. Germline-derived CDR1 and CDR2 are MNHEY and SVGAGI. V trimming: 0 bases; J trimming: 3 bases; junction bases outside the gene matches: 5. As DNA, the CDR3 is TGTGCCAGCAGTTACTCGGGGGGACAGGGAGACTATGGCTACACCTTC. Its protein is CASSYSGGQGDYGYTF.

CDR3 sequence: CASSRSQGFSGNTIYF. The CDR3 DNA is TGTGCCAGCAGTCGCAGCCAGGGCTTCTCTGGAAACACCATATATTTT. The rearrangement links TRBV28 to TRBJ1-3, with D perhaps TRBD1 (5 bases). Germline values: CDR1 MDHEN, CDR2 SYDVKM. This CDR3 contains 16 residues. Trimming cost V 5 bases and J 0 bases, with 14 bases left between them.

The chain is built from TRBV28 and TRBJ2-7, with TRBD1 matching over 7 bases. Looked up from germline, CDR1 is MDHEN and CDR2 is SYDVKM. The CDR3 runs 13 residues. Trimming cost V 5 bases and J 4 bases; bases outside gene matches: 5. This CDR3 is CASSVRGMYEQYF. CDR3 sequence (DNA): TGTGCCAGCAGTGTCAGGGGGATGTACGAGCAGTACTTC.